Listed below are T cell receptor beta chains from one sample, sequenced in a study of cytomegalovirus exposure and HLA in healthy donors. TCRdb keeps only in-frame clones here, not all; method: immunoSEQ multiplex PCR. This sample's clone table lists about 160,000 clones. Material for sequencing was PBMCs. These receptors were obtained from a man in his thirties or forties in good health and CMV-seronegative. Each CDR3 is given without its conserved first and last residue.

J gene: TRBJ2-7
V gene: TRBV5-1
CDR3 protein: ASSLDTAYEQY

J gene: TRBJ2-7
V gene: TRBV2
CDR3 protein: AGRTGIDNEQY

J gene: TRBJ2-3
V gene: TRBV4-1
CDR3 protein: ASSQLIASSDTQY

J gene: TRBJ2-3
V gene: TRBV9
CDR3 protein: ASSGGMRGEMDRNTDTQY

J gene: TRBJ1-5
V gene: TRBV28
CDR3 protein: ASSTGLNQPQH

J gene: TRBJ1-2
V gene: TRBV10-1
CDR3 protein: ASSVGVDSGYT

J gene: TRBJ2-3
V gene: TRBV12-5
CDR3 protein: ASGLVGTGPDTQY

J gene: TRBJ2-1
V gene: TRBV19
CDR3 protein: ASSLSFVVNEQF

J gene: TRBJ1-3
V gene: TRBV7-6
CDR3 protein: ASSLERSSGNTIY

J gene: TRBJ1-1
V gene: TRBV6-5
CDR3 protein: ASRAPNTEAF

J gene: TRBJ1-2
V gene: TRBV15
CDR3 protein: ATSRGETGYGYT

J gene: TRBJ1-3
V gene: TRBV25-1
CDR3 protein: ASSVSDTRY

J gene: TRBJ1-6
V gene: TRBV12-5
CDR3 protein: ASGFPRDSNNSPLH

J gene: TRBJ1-2
V gene: TRBV11-3
CDR3 protein: ASTRANYGYT

J gene: TRBJ1-3
V gene: TRBV19
CDR3 protein: ASRGRGSGNTIY

J gene: TRBJ1-2
V gene: TRBV11-3
CDR3 protein: ASSPNSGPRYGYT

J gene: TRBJ2-1
V gene: TRBV10-2
CDR3 protein: ASRAGLAGARPYNEQF

J gene: TRBJ2-7
V gene: TRBV27
CDR3 protein: ASRGLPYEQY

J gene: TRBJ1-5
V gene: TRBV5-1
CDR3 protein: ASSLAGQQPQH

J gene: TRBJ1-1
V gene: TRBV6-5
CDR3 protein: ASSKTGYDTEAF

J gene: TRBJ1-2
V gene: TRBV19
CDR3 protein: ASSAQGYGYT

J gene: TRBJ2-1
V gene: TRBV10-3
CDR3 protein: AISDPGQGYNEQF

J gene: TRBJ2-5
V gene: TRBV5-1
CDR3 protein: ASRDRGETQY

J gene: TRBJ2-1
V gene: TRBV15
CDR3 protein: ATTQASLLYNEQF

J gene: TRBJ2-3
V gene: TRBV5-1
CDR3 protein: ASSLGLAGSTDTQY

J gene: NA
V gene: TRBV5-1
CDR3 protein: ASSSGQNPGLDEQY

J gene: TRBJ1-5
V gene: TRBV19
CDR3 protein: ASRVTGVSNQPQH

J gene: TRBJ2-7
V gene: TRBV4-2
CDR3 protein: ASSQGTSGRAGQY

J gene: TRBJ1-2
V gene: TRBV7-2
CDR3 protein: ASSFSSLDRGPYGYT

J gene: TRBJ2-1
V gene: TRBV5-4
CDR3 protein: ASSWGLAGIQSYNEQF

J gene: TRBJ2-7
V gene: TRBV30
CDR3 protein: AWSVGLAGLSYEQY

J gene: TRBJ1-4
V gene: TRBV5-4
CDR3 protein: ASSLANGGVEKLF

J gene: TRBJ2-2
V gene: TRBV25-1
CDR3 protein: ASSETGLAGVGELF

J gene: TRBJ2-3
V gene: TRBV11-2
CDR3 protein: ASSQGAGGTDTQY

J gene: TRBJ1-5
V gene: TRBV7-9
CDR3 protein: ASSAGTGNQPQH

J gene: TRBJ2-3
V gene: TRBV9
CDR3 protein: ASSVARRSTDTQY

J gene: TRBJ2-7
V gene: TRBV5-6
CDR3 protein: ASSIHRDREY

J gene: TRBJ2-2
V gene: TRBV28
CDR3 protein: AAHRMNTGELF

J gene: TRBJ1-1
V gene: TRBV18
CDR3 protein: ASSGNRGHSEAF

J gene: TRBJ2-1
V gene: TRBV28
CDR3 protein: ASSFRGLEF

J gene: TRBJ1-5
V gene: TRBV2
CDR3 protein: ASMQDNQPQH

J gene: TRBJ2-7
V gene: TRBV28
CDR3 protein: ASSFQGGPGEQY